This TCR beta chain emerged from a study of blood T cell repertoires in COVID-19 (dated by TCRdb to 2020 to 2021). Turning to the overall study: Collaborator samples came from the United States, Italy and Spain and covered acute and convalescent phases of COVID-19. The repertoires were released in a freely available public database meant as a resource for research on the immune response to SARS-CoV-2. Subjects who had been exposed to COVID-19, were actively infected with it, or had recovered from it provided the deeply sampled blood TCRbeta repertoires that made up the dataset. Samples were obtained from the ongoing ImmuneRACE study (first 160 participants) and from about 1,300 subjects provided by 6 global collaborators. Nearly every sample came with metadata listing a de-identified subject ID, COVID-19 status, age in years and sex. Where HLA class I and class II types were available, the types were taken from metadata supplied by the sample provider, not from assay-based typing. The prospective study material was composed of cDNA or gDNA derived from T cells, B-cell-depleted T cells, or PBMCs.

In the prospective study, participants were roughly 18 to 89 years old, resided in 24 geographic areas of the United States, and were enrolled through a virtual design. To assign participants to cohorts, the prospective study relied on clinical history that participants themselves reported in a screening survey and a study questionnaire. For ImmuneRACE Cohort 3, a participant was defined as recovered based on two consecutive negative NP/OP PCR tests, clearance by a healthcare professional, or resolution of symptoms. Mobile phlebotomists in the prospective study collected whole blood, serum and a nasopharyngeal or oropharyngeal swab from every participant. Over an approximately two-month period, participants in the prospective study had the option of providing additional blood draws and questionnaires. Prospective study blood samples were shipped either frozen or at room temperature before DNA extraction.

TCRbeta CDR3 regions were amplified from genomic DNA using the immunoSEQ Assay, a bias-controlled multiplex PCR. Concerning the study's data processing: Within the assay, amplification of reference gene primers was used to estimate how many nucleated cells each sample contained. To quantify the absolute abundance of each unique TCRbeta CDR3 rearrangement, sequence reads were collapsed and filtered. For each sample, productive Simpson clonality was calculated as the square root of Simpson's diversity index across productive rearrangements. TCRdb limited this immuneACCESS table to in-frame rearrangements with V and J called. A share of clones is missing; checked studies link under half to unresolved V genes, and the rest is unexplained. The DNA gave D and trimming, while V, J and clone size come from that table. In all, the sample holds 300,000 to 450,000 clones, and around 91% of those were seen once. Together, the top ten hold roughly 1% of the sample.

What the work shows at the level of the full study, not this receptor alone: The quantity of clinical and demographic metadata differed by source and by participant and was supplied without curation.

The CDR3 spans 13 residues, from the cysteine through the phenylalanine. Only the CDR3 part of the read is kept: 39 bases, read in frame from the first base. CDR1 and CDR2 were assigned from the germline V gene as SQVTM and ANQGSEA. Trimming costs V 4 bases and J 0 bases, and their ends lie 7 bases apart. Remarks on this clone: There is no known antigen for this receptor. No quality values exist for individual bases; no much larger clone is one base distant.

The sequencing input was PBMCs or T cells enriched from blood (not recorded which). The rearrangement combines TRBV29-1 with TRBJ1-3; a confident D gene designation cannot be given. The sequence came from a young man who had recovered from COVID-19. The base sequence is TGCAGCGTTGTTCCCTTCTCTGGAAACACCATATATTTT. This encodes CSVVPFSGNTIYF.